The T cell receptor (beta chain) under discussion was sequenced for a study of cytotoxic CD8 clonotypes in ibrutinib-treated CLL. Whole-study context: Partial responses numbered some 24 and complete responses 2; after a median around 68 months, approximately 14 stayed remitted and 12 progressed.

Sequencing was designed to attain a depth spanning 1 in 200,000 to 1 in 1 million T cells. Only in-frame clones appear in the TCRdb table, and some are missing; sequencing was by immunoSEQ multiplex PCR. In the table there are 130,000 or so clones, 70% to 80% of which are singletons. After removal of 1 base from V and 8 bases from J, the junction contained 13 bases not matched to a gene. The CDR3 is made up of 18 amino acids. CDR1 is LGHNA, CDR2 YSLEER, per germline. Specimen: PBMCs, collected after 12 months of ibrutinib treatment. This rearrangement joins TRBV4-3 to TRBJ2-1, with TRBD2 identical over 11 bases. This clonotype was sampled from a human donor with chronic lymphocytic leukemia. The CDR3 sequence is CASSQAPSTSGSGDEQFF. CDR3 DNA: TGCGCCAGCAGCCAAGCCCCATCAACTAGCGGGAGTGGGGATGAGCAGTTCTTC.